Listed below are T cell receptor beta chains from one sample, sequenced in a study of T cells in Graves' hyperthyroidism and ophthalmopathy. Each CDR3 protein gets one entry after TCRdb re-called the multiplex PCR reads with MiXCR. The sample records roughly 630,000 distinct CDR3 sequences, approximately 15% being singletons. The source material was blood. The receptors shown here come from a woman in her twenties or thirties with Graves' hyperthyroidism. Both conserved end residues are trimmed from each CDR3. Fields, in order: D gene, V gene, CDR3 length, CDR3 protein. The D gene is left open where the match is weak.

D: NA; V: TRBV7-2; length: 12; CDR3: ASSFAPNTGELF
D: NA; V: TRBV7-9; length: 14; CDR3: ASSFGWFRRGYGYT
D: NA; V: TRBV20-1; length: 15; CDR3: SAQTDRASSYNSPLH
D: NA; V: TRBV7-9; length: 12; CDR3: ASSARASPYEQY
D: TRBD1; V: TRBV5-1; length: 11; CDR3: ASSTRDRDGYT
D: NA; V: TRBV2; length: 12; CDR3: ASHSGYSTDTQY
D: NA; V: TRBV6-2/TRBV6-3; length: 11; CDR3: ASSTDRSYEQY
D: TRBD1; V: TRBV10-2; length: 12; CDR3: ASSDSGTGNEQF
D: NA; V: TRBV18; length: 12; CDR3: ASSSETSYYEQY
D: NA; V: TRBV30; length: 10; CDR3: AYNRMNTEAF
D: TRBD1; V: TRBV6-1; length: 12; CDR3: ASRATGVYQPQH
D: NA; V: TRBV20-1; length: 12; CDR3: SARGRSLYNEQF
D: TRBD2; V: TRBV11-2; length: 14; CDR3: ASSRWGRRETDTQY
D: TRBD2; V: TRBV4-1; length: 15; CDR3: ASSHSRTSGSSNEQF
D: TRBD2; V: TRBV20-1; length: 19; CDR3: SASPRRLGTSGTRDTGELF
D: NA; V: TRBV29-1; length: 11; CDR3: SGRDQSVGELF
D: NA; V: TRBV19; length: 11; CDR3: ASSRVQGTEAF
D: TRBD2; V: TRBV27; length: 11; CDR3: ASSSGLEDEQY
D: NA; V: TRBV7-9; length: 14; CDR3: ASSLVVAASTDTQY
D: TRBD2; V: TRBV12-5; length: 15; CDR3: ASGLVSSGMNTGELF
D: TRBD1; V: TRBV28; length: 13; CDR3: ASSLGDSGFYEQY
D: NA; V: TRBV5-4; length: 14; CDR3: ASSPERLVAKNIQY
D: TRBD2; V: TRBV11-2; length: 11; CDR3: ASSIGLAAEQY
D: TRBD1; V: TRBV5-1; length: 14; CDR3: ASSPGGTGQAGGYT
D: TRBD1; V: TRBV7-9; length: 13; CDR3: ASSINRQGGETQF
D: NA; V: TRBV18; length: 12; CDR3: ASSPSLISDTQY
D: NA; V: TRBV6-2/TRBV6-3; length: 14; CDR3: ASSYSRDTLSYEQY
D: TRBD2; V: TRBV27; length: 13; CDR3: ASSHTPAGGETQY
D: NA; V: TRBV30; length: 11; CDR3: AWSSWWNTEAF
D: TRBD1; V: TRBV20-1; length: 11; CDR3: SAGQGADYGYT
D: NA; V: TRBV6-1; length: 12; CDR3: ASSRETGTYEQY
D: TRBD1; V: TRBV10-3; length: 12; CDR3: AINSRTGSYEQY
D: TRBD2; V: TRBV5-1; length: 14; CDR3: ASSLASGSNTGELF
D: NA; V: TRBV20-1; length: 13; CDR3: SATRRDSGADTQY
D: NA; V: TRBV20-1; length: 13; CDR3: SAPDPTANTGELF
D: NA; V: TRBV5-1; length: 14; CDR3: ASSLGGTSNTGELF
D: TRBD2; V: TRBV28; length: 15; CDR3: ASSSGLAGGGGETQY
D: TRBD1; V: TRBV6-1; length: 12; CDR3: ASSPWTGSNEQF
D: NA; V: TRBV6-1; length: 10; CDR3: ASSGASGEQY
D: TRBD1; V: TRBV10-3; length: 14; CDR3: AISESWTGETGELF
D: TRBD1; V: TRBV30; length: 12; CDR3: AWSDGTGAYEQY
D: NA; V: TRBV7-9; length: 15; CDR3: ASSSTPRTEAYNEQF
D: NA; V: TRBV27; length: 11; CDR3: ASSLSGSYGYT
D: NA; V: TRBV12-3/TRBV12-4; length: 12; CDR3: ASSFRESGGELF
D: TRBD2; V: TRBV2; length: 13; CDR3: ASSEARLAAYEQY
D: TRBD2; V: TRBV2; length: 14; CDR3: ASSAMTLAGPYEQY
D: TRBD1; V: TRBV19; length: 11; CDR3: ASTHRRGDTQY
D: NA; V: TRBV11-2; length: 14; CDR3: ASSTITLADPNEQY